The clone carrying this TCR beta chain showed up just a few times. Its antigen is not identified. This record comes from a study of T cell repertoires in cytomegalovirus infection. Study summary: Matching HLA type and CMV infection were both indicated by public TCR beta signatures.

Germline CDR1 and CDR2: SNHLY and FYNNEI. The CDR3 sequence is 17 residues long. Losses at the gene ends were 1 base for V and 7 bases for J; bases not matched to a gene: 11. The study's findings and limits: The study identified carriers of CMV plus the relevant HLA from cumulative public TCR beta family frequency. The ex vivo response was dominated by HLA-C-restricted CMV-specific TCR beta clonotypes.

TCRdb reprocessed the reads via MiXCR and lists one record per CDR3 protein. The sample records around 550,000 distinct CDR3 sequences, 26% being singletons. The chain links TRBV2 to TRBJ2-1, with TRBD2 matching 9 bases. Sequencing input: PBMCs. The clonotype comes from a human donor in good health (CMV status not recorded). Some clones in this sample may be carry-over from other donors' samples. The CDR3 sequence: CASSEVGTSFPGNEQFF. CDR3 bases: TGTGCCAGCAGTGAAGTGGGGACTAGCTTCCCGGGGAATGAGCAGTTCTTC.